A single sample is the source of the 20 T cell receptor beta chains below, sequenced in a study of CD8+ T cells in alopecia areata. Treatment in this sample: oral pan-JAK inhibitor, 5-10 mg twice daily. cDNA prepared by RNA extraction and subsequent reverse transcription served as the template for sequencing. The method was immunoSEQ multiplex PCR; TCRdb's version includes in-frame clones alone and lacks a portion of them. The sample contains around 99,000 clones, 84% of which appear only once. Sample: CD8+ T cells sorted from blood, taken at week 24, from a patient treated with tofacitinib. The receptor set was obtained from a human donor with alopecia areata.

This chain connects TRBV4-2 to TRBJ1-5; D uncertain. CDR1 and CDR2 from the germline V gene are LGHNA and YNFKEQ. CDR3 size: 15 residues. Trimming took off 0 bases at V and 0 bases at J, with 6 bases between the two ends. The DNA of the CDR3 is TGTGCCAGCAGCCAAGAGAAGTATAGCAATCAGCCCCAGCATTTT. Residues: CASSQEKYSNQPQHF.

The genes are TRBV5-1 and TRBJ1-1; TRBD1 agrees at 8 bases. The CDR3 loop spans 17 amino acids. With V trimmed by 0 bases and J by 0 bases, 7 bases remained unmatched. Germline V gene lookup returns CDR1 SGHRS and CDR2 YFSETQ. The CDR3 nucleotides are TGCGCCAGCAGCTTGGTCCAGGGGGCCCTCATGAACACTGAAGCTTTCTTT. Amino acids: CASSLVQGALMNTEAFF.

V and J are TRBV5-1 and TRBJ2-5; D is perhaps TRBD2 (6 bases). CDR3 length: 15 amino acids. The ends were cut back, 0 bases at V and 7 bases at J, with 16 bases in the middle. CDR1 is SGHRS, CDR2 YFSETQ, per germline. The CDR3 nucleotides are TGCGCCAGCAGCTTGGGGACCTCCCTGGGGGGGACCCAGTACTTC. Its translation: CASSLGTSLGGTQYF.

The chain employs TRBV19 and TRBJ2-3; the D gene is possibly TRBD2 (5 bases). V lost 11 bases, J lost 2 bases, and 20 bases lay in between. This CDR3 is 15 amino acids long. Germline lookup yields CDR1 LNHDA and CDR2 SQIVND (reference sequence). The CDR3 coding sequence is TGTGCCTGTTCGCCAGGCGGGCGAAACACAGATACGCAGTATTTT. It is translated as CACSPGGRNTDTQYF. Using reference TRBV19 and TRBJ2-3 for the parts outside the CDR3, the full variable domain is DGGITQSPKYLFRKEGQNVTLSCEQNLNHDAMYWYRQDPGQGLRLIYYSQIVNDFQKGDIAEGYSVSREKKESFPLTVTSAQKNPTAFYLCACSPGGRNTDTQYFGPGTRLTVL.

The chain uses TRBV27 and TRBJ2-5; no definite D call. V dropped 5 bases and J dropped 5 bases, with 15 bases sitting between them. The CDR3 loop spans 14 amino acids. Germline lookup yields CDR1 MNHEY and CDR2 SMNVEV (reference sequence). The CDR3 DNA reads TGTGCCAGCAGTACAAACACCCCCCCCGAGACCCAGTACTTC. This encodes CASSTNTPPETQYF.

The V gene is TRBV5-5, the J gene TRBJ2-1, with 11 bases lining up with TRBD2. The length of the CDR3 is 16 residues. From germline, CDR1 is SGHKS and CDR2 YYEKEE (reference sequence). The junction had 5 bases not matched to a gene; V was cut back by 4 bases and J by 2 bases. The DNA of the CDR3 is TGTGCCAGCAGCCCCCTAGCGGGGGGAGCCTACAATGAGCAGTTCTTC. Translation gives CASSPLAGGAYNEQFF.

This chain joins TRBV12-5 and TRBJ1-5, with 10 nucleotides matching TRBD1. CDR3 size: 15 residues. CDR1 and CDR2 (germline): LGHNT, FRNRAP. V was clipped by 5 bases and J by 4 bases; unmatched bases: 5. CDR3 coding DNA: TGTGCTAGTGGTATGGGGGACAGGGGTAATCAGCCCCAGCATTTT. Residues: CASGMGDRGNQPQHF.

This clone was found a few times. The rearrangement joins TRBV15 to TRBJ2-1, with D perhaps TRBD2 (6 bases). The CDR3 is made up of 15 amino acids. Germline lookup yields CDR1 LNHNV and CDR2 YYDKDF (reference sequence). V was shortened by 4 bases and J by 9 bases, with 19 bases between the two germline ends. CDR3 in DNA: TGTGCCACCAGCACTGGCGGGGAGACTACGGGTGAGCAGTTCTTC. Its protein product is CATSTGGETTGEQFF.

V gene TRBV10-3 combines with J gene TRBJ2-5; 11 bases agree with TRBD2. Germline CDR1 is ENHRY and CDR2 is SYGVKD. J gave up 4 bases and V 5 bases, and 9 bases lay outside the gene matches. The CDR3 is 16 residues long. CDR3 region: CAISPTSGARRETQYF. Here the CDR3 DNA reads TGTGCCATCAGTCCGACTAGCGGGGCGCGGCGAGAGACCCAGTACTTC.

The V call is TRBV4-2, the J call TRBJ1-4; D ambiguous. The CDR3 has 15 residues. Germline loops: CDR1 LGHNA, CDR2 YNFKEQ. Trimming cost V 2 bases and J 3 bases, with 10 bases left between them. The DNA for the CDR3 is TGTGCCAGCAGCCAACCTCAGGACTCTAATGAAAAACTGTTTTTT. Residues: CASSQPQDSNEKLFF.

The chain uses TRBV14 and TRBJ2-2; D may be TRBD2 (5 bases). Between the trimmed V and J ends, which lost 4 bases and 4 bases, there was a span of 7 bases. Per the germline V gene, CDR1 is SGHDN and CDR2 is FVKESK. The CDR3 consists of 13 residues. The CDR3 is CASSPAGTGELFF. In DNA, the CDR3 is TGTGCCAGCAGCCCGGCGGGCACCGGGGAGCTGTTTTTT.

The V and J genes are TRBV4-3 and TRBJ1-2, with D unclear. The CDR3 sequence is 13 residues long. Germline V lookup: CDR1 LGHNA, CDR2 YSLEER. Trimming took 0 bases from V and 4 from J, leaving 6 bases between them. CDR3 sequence: CASSQDPSYGYTF. The DNA for the CDR3 is TGCGCCAGCAGCCAAGATCCCTCCTATGGCTACACCTTC.

The chain employs TRBV7-2 and TRBJ2-2, with 9 bases aligning to TRBD1. The CDR3 is 15 residues long. V shed 6 bases and J 5 bases; nucleotides not matched to a gene: 7. Germline CDR1 SGHTA, CDR2 FQGNSA. The DNA of the CDR3 is TGTGCCAGCAGGGTTCCGGGACAGGGAACCGGGGAGCTGTTTTTT. It specifies CASRVPGQGTGELFF.

The rearrangement links TRBV29-1 to TRBJ2-7; 8 positions agree with TRBD1. With V trimmed by 4 bases and J by 4 bases, 9 bases remained unmatched. Germline CDR1 and CDR2: SQVTM and ANQGSEA. The CDR3 totals 14 residues. CDR3 in DNA: TGCAGCGTTGTTGGCGACAGGGGTATGTACGAGCAGTACTTC. Its protein product is CSVVGDRGMYEQYF.

This chain joins TRBV6-6 and TRBJ2-7, with no clear D. Germline CDR1 MNHNY, CDR2 SVGAGI (reference sequence). The CDR3 is made up of 12 amino acids. V shed 5 bases and J shed 3 bases, with 8 bases lying between them. The DNA of the CDR3 is TGTGCCAGCAGTAGTACCGTCTACGAGCAGTACTTC. Translating gives CASSSTVYEQYF.

V and J are TRBV4-3 and TRBJ1-1; possibly TRBD1 for D (5 bases). The CDR3 is 15 residues long. V gave up 0 bases and J gave up 6 bases, with 14 bases separating them. Germline V CDR1 and CDR2: LGHNA, YSLEER. CDR3 loop: CASSQDRAGNAEAFF. The CDR3 DNA reads TGCGCCAGCAGCCAAGACAGAGCAGGGAATGCTGAAGCTTTCTTT.

The chain employs TRBV29-1 and TRBJ2-5; TRBD2 aligns across 9 bases. The CDR3 totals 16 residues. Germline values: CDR1 SQVTM, CDR2 ANQGSEA. The junction had 12 bases not matched to a gene; V was cut back by 2 bases and J by 5 bases. CDR3 sequence reads: CSVEWVAGATRETQYF. CDR3 in DNA: TGCAGCGTTGAATGGGTAGCGGGGGCCACGCGGGAGACCCAGTACTTC.

The rearrangement joins TRBV6-5 to TRBJ2-5; either TRBD1 or TRBD2 may fit D (5 bases each). Trimming took off 0 bases at V and 5 bases at J, with 13 bases between the two ends. The germline CDR1 and CDR2 sequences are MNHEY and SVGAGI. This CDR3 has 15 residues. CDR3 residues: CASSYSTNSGETQYF. For the CDR3, the DNA is TGTGCCAGCAGTTACTCGACTAACTCAGGGGAGACCCAGTACTTC.

This chain links TRBV29-1 with TRBJ2-7; a weak D match, TRBD2 (6 bases). V was pared by 1 base and J by 4 bases, with 11 bases between. Germline V gene data show CDR1 as SQVTM and CDR2 as ANQGSEA. The CDR3 runs 13 residues. The CDR3 loop reads CSVEAGRGYEQYF. Here the CDR3 DNA reads TGCAGCGTTGAAGCCGGCCGGGGGTACGAGCAGTACTTC.

About this clone: This specimen includes other DNA sequences encoding the same CDR3. The genes are TRBV5-6 and TRBJ1-1; D call uncertain. Trimming pared 0 bases from V and 2 bases from J, leaving 5 bases between. The V gene's germline CDR1 is SGHDT and CDR2 YYEEEE. This CDR3 has 13 residues. The CDR3 sequence is CASSLGGNTEAFF. The CDR3 coding sequence is TGTGCCAGCAGCTTGGGGGGTAACACTGAAGCTTTCTTT.